This T cell receptor beta chain was sequenced in a study of T cells expressing NK-cell markers. Study-wide background: In sorted CD3+CD56+NKG2C+, CD3+CD56+NKG2C- and CD3+CD56-NKG2C+ T cells, TCR beta repertoires were obtained. Out of eight donors sequenced, seven tested HCMV-seropositive and the remaining one seronegative.

The CDR3 covers 14 residues. TCRdb reprocessed the 5' RACE reads and keeps a single row for each CDR3 protein, giving no DNA. The repertoire table contains about 540,000 distinct CDR3 sequences. The sample consisted of blood T cells: a sorted CD56 or NKG2C T cell subset, CD4+ or CD8+ T cells, or bulk PBMC T cells (not recorded which). This TCR was sampled from a young man in good health. The chain has TRBV12-3 or TRBV12-4 and TRBJ2-2; TCRdb's assignment of TRBD1 cannot be checked, as there is no DNA. The CDR3 sequence is CARGQGVNTGELFF.